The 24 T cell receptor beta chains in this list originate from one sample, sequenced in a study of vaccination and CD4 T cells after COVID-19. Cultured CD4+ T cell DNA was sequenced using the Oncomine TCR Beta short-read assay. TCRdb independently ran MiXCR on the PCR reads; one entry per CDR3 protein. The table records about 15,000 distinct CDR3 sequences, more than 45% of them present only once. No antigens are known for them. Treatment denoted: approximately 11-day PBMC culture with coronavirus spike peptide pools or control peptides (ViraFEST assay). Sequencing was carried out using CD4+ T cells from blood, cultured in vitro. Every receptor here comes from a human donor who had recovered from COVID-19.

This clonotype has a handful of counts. The CDR3 here is CASSPVDNSPLHF. CDR3 nucleotides: TGTGCCAGCAGCCCCGTCGATAATTCACCCCTCCACTTT. The genes are TRBV11-3 and TRBJ1-6; no clear D gene. Looked up from germline, CDR1 is SGHNT and CDR2 is YENEEA. The CDR3 runs 13 residues. V was pared by 5 bases and J by 5 bases, with 7 bases between.

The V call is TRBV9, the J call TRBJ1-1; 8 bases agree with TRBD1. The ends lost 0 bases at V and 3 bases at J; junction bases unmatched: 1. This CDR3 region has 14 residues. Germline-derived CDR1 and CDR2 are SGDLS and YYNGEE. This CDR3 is CASSVEQGDTEAFF. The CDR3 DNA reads TGTGCCAGCAGCGTAGAACAGGGGGACACTGAAGCTTTCTTT.

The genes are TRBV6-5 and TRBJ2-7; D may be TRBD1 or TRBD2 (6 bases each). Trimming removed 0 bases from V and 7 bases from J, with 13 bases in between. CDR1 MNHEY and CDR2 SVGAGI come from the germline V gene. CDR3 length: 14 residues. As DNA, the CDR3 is TGTGCCAGCAGTTACTCGAGGGGGGACCGAGAGCAGTACTTC. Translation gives CASSYSRGDREQYF.

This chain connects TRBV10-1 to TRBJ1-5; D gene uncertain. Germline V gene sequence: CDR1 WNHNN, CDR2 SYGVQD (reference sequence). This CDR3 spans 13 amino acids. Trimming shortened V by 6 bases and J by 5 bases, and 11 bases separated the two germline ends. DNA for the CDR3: TGCGCCAGCAGCGTCGGGCCGTATCAGCCCCAGCATTTT. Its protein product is CASSVGPYQPQHF.

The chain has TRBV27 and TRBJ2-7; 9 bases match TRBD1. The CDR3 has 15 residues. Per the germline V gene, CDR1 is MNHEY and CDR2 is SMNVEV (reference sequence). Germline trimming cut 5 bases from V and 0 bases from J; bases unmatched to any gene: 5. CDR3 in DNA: TGTGCCAGCAGTCGTCGGGACAGGGTCTCCTACGAGCAGTACTTC. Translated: CASSRRDRVSYEQYF.

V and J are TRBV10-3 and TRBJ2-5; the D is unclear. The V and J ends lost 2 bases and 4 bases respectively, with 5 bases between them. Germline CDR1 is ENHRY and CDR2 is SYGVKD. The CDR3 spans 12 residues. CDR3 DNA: TGTGCCATCAGTGAGGTCGGAGAGACCCAGTACTTC. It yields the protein CAISEVGETQYF.

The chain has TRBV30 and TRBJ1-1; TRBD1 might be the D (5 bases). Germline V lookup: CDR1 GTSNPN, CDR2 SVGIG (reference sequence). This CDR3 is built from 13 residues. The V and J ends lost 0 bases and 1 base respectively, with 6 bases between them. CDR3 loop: CAWSVQANTEAFF. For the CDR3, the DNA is TGTGCCTGGAGTGTACAGGCGAACACTGAAGCTTTCTTT.

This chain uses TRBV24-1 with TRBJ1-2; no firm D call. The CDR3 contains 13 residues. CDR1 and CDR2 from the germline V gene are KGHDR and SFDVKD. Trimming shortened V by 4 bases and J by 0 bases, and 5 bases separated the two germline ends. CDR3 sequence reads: CATSDHSNYGYTF. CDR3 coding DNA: TGTGCCACCAGTGACCACTCTAACTATGGCTACACCTTC.

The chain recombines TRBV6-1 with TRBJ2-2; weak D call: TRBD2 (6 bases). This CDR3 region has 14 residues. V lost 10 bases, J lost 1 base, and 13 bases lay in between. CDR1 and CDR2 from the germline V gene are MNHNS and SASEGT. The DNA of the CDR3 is TGTGCCATCAGGGAAGCGGGGAACACCGGGGAGCTGTTTTTT. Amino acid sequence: CAIREAGNTGELFF.

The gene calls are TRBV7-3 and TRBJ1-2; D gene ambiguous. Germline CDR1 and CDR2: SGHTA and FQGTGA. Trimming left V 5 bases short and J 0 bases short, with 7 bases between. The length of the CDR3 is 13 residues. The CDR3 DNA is TGTGCCAGCAGCCCCGCGGCTAACTATGGCTACACCTTC. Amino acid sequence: CASSPAANYGYTF.

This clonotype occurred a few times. This CDR3 reads CSARQNRVWGYTF. In nucleotides, the CDR3 is TGCAGTGCTAGACAGAACCGGGTCTGGGGCTACACCTTC. The genes are TRBV20-1 and TRBJ1-2, with D hard to call. CDR3 length: 13 residues. Germline CDR1 and CDR2: DFQATT and SNEGSKA (reference sequence). The V end was cut by 2 bases, the J end by 8 bases, with 15 bases between.

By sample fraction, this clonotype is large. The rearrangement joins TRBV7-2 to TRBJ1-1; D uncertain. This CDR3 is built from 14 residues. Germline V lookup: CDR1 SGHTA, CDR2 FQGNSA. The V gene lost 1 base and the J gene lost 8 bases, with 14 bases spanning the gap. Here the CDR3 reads CASSLDSTIQEAFF. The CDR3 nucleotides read TGTGCCAGCAGCTTAGACAGTACAATACAAGAAGCTTTCTTT.

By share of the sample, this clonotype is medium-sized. CDR3 coding DNA: TGCAGTGCTAGTGAGGCGGGACCCTACAATGAGCAGTTCTTC. Translation gives CSASEAGPYNEQFF. This chain links TRBV20-1 with TRBJ2-1; D perhaps matches TRBD2 (6 bases). Trimming shortened V by 3 bases and J by 2 bases, and 11 bases separated the two germline ends. CDR3 length: 14 residues. The germline V gene has CDR1 DFQATT and CDR2 SNEGSKA (reference sequence).

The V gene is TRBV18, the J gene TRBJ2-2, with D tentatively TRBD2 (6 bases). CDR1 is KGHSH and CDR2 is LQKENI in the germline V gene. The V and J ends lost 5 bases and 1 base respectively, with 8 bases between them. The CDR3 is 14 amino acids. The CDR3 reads CASSGTWNTGELFF. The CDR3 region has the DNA TGTGCCAGCTCAGGGACTTGGAACACCGGGGAGCTGTTTTTT.

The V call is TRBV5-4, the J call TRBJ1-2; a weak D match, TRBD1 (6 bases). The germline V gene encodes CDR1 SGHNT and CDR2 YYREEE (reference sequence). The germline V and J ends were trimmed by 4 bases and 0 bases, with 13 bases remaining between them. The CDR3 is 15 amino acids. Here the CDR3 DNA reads TGTGCCAGCAGCCTGGACAGATTTTCTAACTATGGCTACACCTTC. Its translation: CASSLDRFSNYGYTF.

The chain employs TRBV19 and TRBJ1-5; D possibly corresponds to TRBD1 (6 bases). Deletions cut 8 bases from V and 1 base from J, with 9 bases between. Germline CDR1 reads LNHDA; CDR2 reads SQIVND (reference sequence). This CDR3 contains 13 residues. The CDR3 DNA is TGTGCCAGTGTCGACAGGAGCAATCAGCCCCAGCATTTT. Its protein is CASVDRSNQPQHF.

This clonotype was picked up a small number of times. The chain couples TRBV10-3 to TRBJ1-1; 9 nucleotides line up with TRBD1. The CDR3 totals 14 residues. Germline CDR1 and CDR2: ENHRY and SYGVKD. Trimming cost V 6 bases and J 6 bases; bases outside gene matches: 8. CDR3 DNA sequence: TGTGCCATCAGGACGACAGGGGGAGAACCTGAAGCTTTCTTT. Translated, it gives CAIRTTGGEPEAFF.

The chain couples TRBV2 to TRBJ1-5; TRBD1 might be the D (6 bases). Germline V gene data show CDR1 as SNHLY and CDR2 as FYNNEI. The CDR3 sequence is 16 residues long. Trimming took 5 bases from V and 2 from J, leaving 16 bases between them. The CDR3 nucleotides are TGTGCCAGCAGTATTTCCCCAGGGGCTGGCAATCAGCCCCAGCATTTT. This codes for CASSISPGAGNQPQHF.

CDR3 amino acids: CAWETGGTETQYF. The CDR3 coding sequence is TGTGCCTGGGAGACAGGGGGGACGGAGACCCAGTACTTC. The chain combines TRBV30 with TRBJ2-5; TRBD1 aligns across 9 bases. CDR3 length equals 13 residues. Trimming removed 5 bases from V and 5 bases from J; junction bases left unmatched: 6. In germline, CDR1 is GTSNPN, CDR2 SVGIG (reference sequence).

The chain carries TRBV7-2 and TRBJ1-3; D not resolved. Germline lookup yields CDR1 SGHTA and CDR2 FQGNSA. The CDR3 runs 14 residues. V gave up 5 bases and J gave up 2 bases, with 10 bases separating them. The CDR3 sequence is CASSPILTGNTIYF. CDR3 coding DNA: TGTGCCAGCAGCCCGATTTTGACTGGAAACACCATATATTTT.

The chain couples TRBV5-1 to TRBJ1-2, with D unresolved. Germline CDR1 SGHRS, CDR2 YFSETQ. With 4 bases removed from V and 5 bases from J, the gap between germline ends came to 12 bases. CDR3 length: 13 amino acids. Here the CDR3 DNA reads TGCGCCAGCAGCCAAGACGGGGATTATGGCTACACCTTC. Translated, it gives CASSQDGDYGYTF.

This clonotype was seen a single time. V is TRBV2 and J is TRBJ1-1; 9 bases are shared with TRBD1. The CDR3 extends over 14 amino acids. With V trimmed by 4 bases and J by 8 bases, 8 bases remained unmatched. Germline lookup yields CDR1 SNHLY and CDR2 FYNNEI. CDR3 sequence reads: CASSAQGQGLEAFF. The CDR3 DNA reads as TGTGCCAGCAGTGCCCAGGGACAGGGCCTCGAAGCTTTCTTT. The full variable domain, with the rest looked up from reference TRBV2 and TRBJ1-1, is EPEVTQTPSHQVTQMGQEVILRCVPISNHLYFYWYRQILGQKVEFLVSFYNNEISEKSEIFDDQFSVERPDGSNFTLKIRSTKLEDSAMYFCASSAQGQGLEAFFGQGTRLTVV.

The CDR3: CSARDQSGGAMKGYTF. CDR3 coding DNA: TGCAGTGCTAGAGATCAATCAGGGGGCGCAATGAAGGGCTACACCTTC. The V call is TRBV20-1, the J call TRBJ1-2; 8 bases are shared with TRBD1. This CDR3 spans 16 amino acids. J was trimmed by 8 bases and V by 0 bases; bases with no gene match: 14. Germline V lookup: CDR1 DFQATT, CDR2 SNEGSKA (reference sequence).

CDR3 nucleotide sequence: TGTGCCAGCAGCCAGGACAGGTTAAACACTGAAGCTTTCTTT. Its protein is CASSQDRLNTEAFF. The V call is TRBV11-3, the J call TRBJ1-1; 7 bases are shared with TRBD1. This CDR3 region has 14 residues. CDR1 is SGHNT, CDR2 YENEEA, per germline. V lost 5 bases and J lost 2; bases outside the gene matches: 5.